This entry lists 20 T cell receptor beta chains sequenced from one sample in a study of early T cells in non-severe SARS-CoV-2 infection. MiXCR, applied by TCRdb to the 5' RACE reads, yields one record per CDR3 protein. The table includes more than 90,000 distinct CDR3 sequences, approximately 13% detected once. The sample was whole blood. Receptor source: an adult who was a healthcare worker with PCR-confirmed SARS-CoV-2 infection or an uninfected control (not recorded which).

V is TRBV29-1 and J is TRBJ2-2, with 9 bases identical to TRBD1. CDR1 and CDR2 (germline): SQVTM, ANQGSEA. The V and J ends lost 4 bases and 6 bases, in that order; junction bases with no gene match: 3. This CDR3 has 13 residues. CDR3 in DNA: TGCAGCGTTGGGACAGGGGTACCCGGGGAGCTGTTTTTT. It translates to CSVGTGVPGELFF.

J is TRBJ2-7 and V is TRBV5-4; 7 nucleotides agree with TRBD1. The CDR3 runs 15 residues. The trim removed 4 bases at V and 2 bases at J, leaving 9 bases unmatched. Germline assignment: CDR1 SGHNT and CDR2 YYREEE (reference sequence). Here the CDR3 reads CASSRKEQGPYEQYF. CDR3 nucleotide sequence: TGTGCCAGCAGCCGAAAAGAACAGGGGCCCTACGAGCAGTACTTC.

Comments on this clonotype: This may be a read error: a much more frequent sequence differs by one nucleotide. This likely comes from a read error, as the CDR3 has no conserved phenylalanine or tryptophan at its end. No DNA is shown, since the ends of the CDR3 on it are uncertain; the CDR3 is the one TCRdb lists. The chain recombines TRBV4-1 with TRBJ2-7; no DNA check was done on the table's D call, TRBD1. The CDR3 contains 15 residues when both ends are counted. CDR1 and CDR2 from the germline V gene are MGHRA and YSYEKL. The CDR3 sequence is CASSQVAQGAQGVYY.

This clonotype was seen repeatedly, ten times or more. The rearrangement uses TRBV18 and TRBJ2-3; a weak D match, TRBD1 (5 bases). This CDR3 region has 15 residues. V lost 4 bases, J lost 2 bases, and 13 bases lay in between. Germline loops: CDR1 KGHSH, CDR2 LQKENI. This CDR3 reads CASSRRQPATDTQYF. As DNA, the CDR3 is TGTGCCAGCTCACGGCGACAGCCTGCCACAGATACGCAGTATTTT.

This clonotype was seen a few times. The V call is TRBV6-5, the J call TRBJ2-3, with 8 positions matching TRBD1. Trimming cost V 6 bases and J 3 bases; bases outside gene matches: 8. This CDR3 contains 15 residues. Germline lookup yields CDR1 MNHEY and CDR2 SVGAGI. For the CDR3, the DNA is TGTGCCAGCAGGCCCACCGACAGGGGAACAGATACGCAGTATTTT. This sequence encodes CASRPTDRGTDTQYF.

The chain employs TRBV28 and TRBJ1-5; possibly TRBD1 for D (6 bases). Germline loops: CDR1 MDHEN, CDR2 SYDVKM. The CDR3 has 15 amino acids. V gave up 4 bases and J gave up 7 bases, with 17 bases separating them. CDR3 DNA sequence: TGTGCCAGCAGTTCCCAAACAGGGCCAAACCAGCCCCAGCATTTT. It is translated as CASSSQTGPNQPQHF.

The rearrangement uses TRBV2 and TRBJ1-2; D perhaps matches TRBD1 (6 bases). This CDR3 has 12 amino acids. Deletions cut 7 bases from V and 4 bases from J, with 10 bases between. Germline V lookup: CDR1 SNHLY, CDR2 FYNNEI. The CDR3 DNA reads TGTGCCAGCATTTCGACAGGCTATGGCTACACCTTC. Its translation is CASISTGYGYTF. Full variable domain (missing parts from reference TRBV2 and TRBJ1-2): EPEVTQTPSHQVTQMGQEVILRCVPISNHLYFYWYRQILGQKVEFLVSFYNNEISEKSEIFDDQFSVERPDGSNFTLKIRSTKLEDSAMYFCASISTGYGYTFGSGTRLTVV.

This clonotype was counted a few times. The chain employs TRBV19 and TRBJ2-2; D not resolved. This CDR3 comprises 13 residues. Trimming took 5 bases from V and 5 from J, leaving 9 bases between them. Per the germline V gene, CDR1 is LNHDA and CDR2 is SQIVND (reference sequence). The CDR3 reads CASSSTHTGELFF. The CDR3 DNA sequence: TGTGCCAGTAGTTCGACCCATACCGGGGAGCTGTTTTTT.

This clonotype has ten or more counts. The chain employs TRBV11-2 and TRBJ2-5, with D uncertain. The CDR3 is 15 amino acids. V lost 6 bases and J 2 bases, leaving 16 bases between the germline ends. Germline CDR1 and CDR2: SGHAT and FQNNGV. The chain's CDR3 is CASSGIGRIQETQYF. DNA of the CDR3: TGTGCCAGCAGTGGGATAGGTAGAATACAAGAGACCCAGTACTTC.

This sequence joins TRBV28 and TRBJ2-7; TRBD1 is a possible D gene (7 bases). CDR1 is MDHEN and CDR2 is SYDVKM in the germline V gene. Deletions cut 5 bases from V and 3 bases from J, with 14 bases between. The CDR3 extends over 14 amino acids. CDR3 sequence: CASSPPQGGYEQYF. The CDR3 bases are TGTGCCAGCAGTCCGCCCCAGGGGGGCTACGAGCAGTACTTC.

In this sample, this clonotype turned up many times. This rearrangement joins TRBV29-1 to TRBJ2-1; D is unresolved. The CDR3 has 12 residues. Germline V gives CDR1 SQVTM, CDR2 ANQGSEA. Deletions cut 7 bases from V and 10 bases from J, with 17 bases between. Here the CDR3 reads CSAPITPHEQFF. CDR3 coding DNA: TGCAGCGCCCCCATAACACCCCACGAGCAGTTCTTC.

This clonotype showed up many times. The CDR3 DNA is TGTGCCAGTTCCGCGCGGGGGGGTTCCTACGAGCAGTACTTC. It specifies CASSARGGSYEQYF. V usage is TRBV12-3 or TRBV12-4 and J usage is TRBJ2-7, with TRBD2 matching over 9 bases. V lost 9 bases, J lost 1 base, and 7 bases stayed unmatched. The CDR3 is 14 amino acids.

The chain is built from TRBV2 and TRBJ2-5; D is perhaps TRBD1 or TRBD2 (5 bases each). V was clipped by 2 bases and J by 1 base, with 14 bases between them. The CDR3 covers 16 residues. Germline-derived CDR1 and CDR2 are SNHLY and FYNNEI. CDR3 sequence: CASSESAGTFQETQYF. The CDR3 DNA follows: TGTGCCAGCAGTGAATCTGCCGGGACCTTCCAAGAGACCCAGTACTTC. Based on the CDR3 plus reference TRBV2 and TRBJ2-5, the full variable domain is EPEVTQTPSHQVTQMGQEVILRCVPISNHLYFYWYRQILGQKVEFLVSFYNNEISEKSEIFDDQFSVERPDGSNFTLKIRSTKLEDSAMYFCASSESAGTFQETQYFGPGTRLLVL.

This clonotype has only a few counts. The chain couples TRBV5-1 to TRBJ2-3; D unclear. The germline CDR1 and CDR2 sequences are SGHRS and YFSETQ. The CDR3 runs to 14 residues. V shed 4 bases and J shed 1 base, with 10 bases lying between them. The CDR3 spells CASSPQAGTDTQYF. The CDR3, as DNA: TGCGCCAGCAGCCCTCAGGCCGGCACAGATACGCAGTATTTT.

This clonotype has a handful of counts. The gene calls are TRBV20-1 and TRBJ2-7, with 11 bases fitting TRBD1. V shed 5 bases and J 5 bases; nucleotides not matched to a gene: 11. CDR1 and CDR2 from the germline V gene are DFQATT and SNEGSKA (reference sequence). The length of the CDR3 is 15 residues. This chain's CDR3 is CSAGFRDRGDDEQYF. In nucleotides, the CDR3 is TGCAGTGCTGGTTTCCGGGACAGGGGGGACGACGAGCAGTACTTC.

In this sample, this clonotype turned up many times. The V gene is TRBV4-1, the J gene TRBJ2-5; D possibly corresponds to TRBD2 (6 bases). Per germline, CDR1 MGHRA and CDR2 YSYEKL. Trimming cost V 0 bases and J 9 bases, with 20 bases left between them. This CDR3 spans 16 amino acids. The CDR3 region has the DNA TGCGCCAGCAGCCAAGATCTTTTTGGAGGGAAGGGAGCCCAGTACTTC. Its translation: CASSQDLFGGKGAQYF.

Turning to this clonotype: Since a much larger clone is just one base distant, this may be a read error. V gene TRBV14 combines with J gene TRBJ2-3; possible D gene TRBD2, 5 bases. The CDR3 totals 16 residues. V was cut by 0 bases and J by 2 bases, with 12 bases left in between. The V gene's germline CDR1 is SGHDN and CDR2 FVKESK. CDR3 nucleotide sequence: TGTGCCAGCAGCCAAGAGGGTCCGGAGGACACAGATACGCAGTATTTT. As protein: CASSQEGPEDTDTQYF.

The sample holds a few counts of this clonotype. J is TRBJ1-5 and V is TRBV12-3 or TRBV12-4, with a tentative D call TRBD1 (5 bases). Trimming took off 5 bases at V and 7 bases at J, with 12 bases between the two ends. There are 13 residues in the CDR3. CDR3 protein: CASSIQVIQPQHF. The CDR3, as DNA: TGTGCCAGCAGTATACAGGTGATCCAGCCCCAGCATTTT.

For the CDR3, the DNA is TGCGCCAGCAGCCAAGGTTCTGGGAGCGGGGCCAACGTCCTGACTTTC. Translating it yields CASSQGSGSGANVLTF. This chain uses TRBV4-1 with TRBJ2-6, with a weak D call TRBD2 (5 bases). V lost 1 base to trimming and J lost 4 bases, with 11 bases between them. CDR1 is MGHRA and CDR2 is YSYEKL in the germline V gene. This CDR3 contains 16 residues.

The sample holds a few counts of this clonotype. The chain uses TRBV18 and TRBJ2-1, with 7 nucleotides matching TRBD1. The CDR3 sequence is 13 residues long. Germline CDR1 is KGHSH and CDR2 is LQKENI. The junction had 2 bases not matched to a gene; V was cut back by 6 bases and J by 3 bases. The CDR3 DNA is TGTGCCAGCTCCGGGACAGACTACAATGAGCAGTTCTTC. This codes for CASSGTDYNEQFF. Filled out from reference TRBV18 and TRBJ2-1, the complete variable domain reads NAGVMQNPRHLVRRRGQEARLRCSPMKGHSHVYWYRQLPEEGLKFMVYLQKENIIDESGMPKERFSAEFPKEGPSILRIQQVVRGDSAAYFCASSGTDYNEQFFGPGTRLTVL.